A selection of T cell receptor beta chains follows, all from one sample in a study of blood T cell repertoires in COVID-19. TCRdb's copy holds only in-frame clones and misses some; the assay was immunoSEQ multiplex PCR. The sample includes around 190,000 clones, approximately 90% of them seen just once. The sequenced material came from peripheral blood. All receptors derive from a man aged 45 to 65 with COVID-19, enrolled during active disease. Each CDR3 is given with its conserved first and last residue. A D gene is named only where the DNA matches it firmly. Not every row has a clone size; where given, it reads once, few, many or a size class.

NA | TRBJ2-1 | TRBV7-3 | TRBD2 | CASSPRPSGRKVDEQFF | TGTGCCAGCAGCCCCCGGCCTAGCGGGAGGAAGGTAGATGAGCAGTTCTTC
NA | TRBJ1-3 | TRBV7-2 | TRBD1 | CASSARDRAANTIYF | TGTGCCAGCAGCGCCCGGGACAGGGCGGCAAACACCATATATTTT
NA | TRBJ2-6 | TRBV10-1 | NA | CASSEVCSSGANVLTF | TGCGCCAGCAGTGAGGTGTGTAGCTCTGGGGCCAACGTCCTGACTTTC
NA | TRBJ1-5 | TRBV5-1 | NA | CASSPDGAGQPQHF | TGCGCCAGCAGCCCCGACGGGGCGGGGCAGCCCCAGCATTTT
few | TRBJ1-1 | TRBV7-9 | NA | CASSPKDRAGAPYETEAFF | TGTGCCAGCAGCCCCAAAGATCGGGCAGGGGCCCCTTACGAGACTGAAGCTTTCTTT
NA | TRBJ2-1 | TRBV3-1/TRBV3-2 | TRBD2 | CASSPPAGGRGEQFF | TGTGCCAGCAGCCCCCCAGCGGGGGGGCGGGGTGAGCAGTTCTTC
few | TRBJ2-2 | TRBV5-4 | NA | CASSRVSGELFF | TGTGCCAGCAGCCGGGTATCCGGGGAGCTGTTTTTT
NA | TRBJ2-3 | TRBV6-2/TRBV6-3 | TRBD2 | CASSNPGLAGSTDTQYF | TGTGCCAGCAGTAACCCGGGACTAGCGGGGTCCACAGATACGCAGTATTTT
NA | TRBJ1-2 | TRBV7-8 | NA | CASSLGSGGADGYTF | TGTGCCAGCAGCTTAGGGTCAGGCGGGGCGGATGGCTACACCTTC
NA | TRBJ2-1 | TRBV6-5 | NA | CASSYSAGSNEQFF | TGTGCCAGCAGTTACTCAGCCGGGAGCAATGAGCAGTTCTTC
NA | TRBJ2-1 | TRBV4-3 | TRBD2 | CASSQFLAGNEQFF | TGCGCCAGCAGCCAGTTTTTAGCGGGAAATGAGCAGTTCTTC
NA | TRBJ1-5 | TRBV15 | NA | CATSRQNQPQHF | TGTGCCACCAGCAGACAAAATCAGCCCCAGCATTTT
once | TRBJ2-2 | TRBV6-1 | NA | CASSEGRRGAVSGELFF | TGTGCCAGCAGTGAAGGGCGGCGCGGGGCAGTGTCAGGGGAGCTGTTTTTT
NA | TRBJ1-2 | TRBV18 | TRBD1 | CASSPREGGGYGYTF | TGTGCCAGCTCACCAAGAGAAGGGGGCGGCTATGGCTACACCTTC
NA | TRBJ2-5 | TRBV6-2/TRBV6-3 | TRBD1 | CASSYGDRGGETQYF | TGTGCCAGCAGTTACGGGGACAGGGGTGGAGAGACCCAGTACTTC
few | TRBJ2-3 | TRBV21-1 | NA | CASEGIGTDTQYF | TGTGCCAGCGAGGGCATCGGCACAGATACGCAGTATTTT
once | TRBJ2-3 | TRBV29-1 | TRBD1 | CSIGEGQGVGQKYF | TGCAGCATTGGTGAGGGACAGGGGGTTGGACAGAAGTATTTT
NA | TRBJ1-5 | TRBV5-1 | NA | CASSLVPGDSNQPQHF | TGCGCCAGCAGCTTGGTACCAGGGGATAGCAATCAGCCCCAGCATTTT
NA | TRBJ2-7 | TRBV19 | TRBD2 | CASSETSGSSYEQYF | TGTGCCAGTAGTGAGACTAGCGGCAGCTCCTACGAGCAGTACTTC
NA | TRBJ1-2 | TRBV24-1 | NA | CATSDSGTYNGYTF | TGTGCCACCAGTGATTCCGGGACTTATAATGGCTACACCTTC
NA | TRBJ2-1 | TRBV6-6 | TRBD1 | CASSRKIQGASAHKYNEQFF | TGTGCCAGCAGCCGTAAAATCCAGGGGGCGTCTGCCCATAAGTACAATGAGCAGTTCTTC
NA | TRBJ2-2 | TRBV27 | TRBD2 | CASSLKRDGGGELFF | TGTGCCAGCAGTTTAAAGCGGGATGGGGGCGGGGAGCTGTTTTTT
NA | TRBJ1-1 | TRBV10-3 | TRBD1 | CAISEFQRTGDTEAFF | TGTGCCATCAGTGAGTTCCAAAGGACAGGGGACACTGAAGCTTTCTTT
NA | TRBJ1-4 | TRBV28 | TRBD1 | CASSHGQERPEKLFF | TGTGCCAGCAGCCACGGACAGGAACGTCCCGAAAAACTGTTTTTT
NA | TRBJ1-1 | TRBV30 | TRBD1 | CAWSAAGGAYTEAFF | TGTGCCTGGAGTGCGGCAGGGGGCGCGTACACTGAAGCTTTCTTT
NA | TRBJ2-1 | TRBV24-1 | NA | CATSEAGTSNNEQFF | TGTGCCACCAGTGAAGCCGGGACATCTAACAATGAGCAGTTCTTC
NA | TRBJ2-1 | TRBV20-1 | NA | CNASRAYNEQFF | TGCAATGCTAGTCGGGCCTACAATGAGCAGTTCTTC
NA | TRBJ2-2 | TRBV7-9 | TRBD1 | CASDRDGDTGELFF | TGTGCCAGTGACAGGGACGGCGACACCGGGGAGCTGTTTTTT
NA | TRBJ1-5 | TRBV19 | TRBD1 | CASQHDRGDQPQHF | TGTGCCAGTCAACACGACAGGGGCGATCAGCCCCAGCATTTT
NA | TRBJ1-2 | TRBV25-1 | NA | CASSEAGSSGYGYTF | TGTGCCAGCAGTGAAGCGGGCAGCAGCGGCTATGGCTACACCTTC
NA | TRBJ2-3 | TRBV24-1 | TRBD2 | CATSDSGLAGERTDTQYF | TGTGCCACCAGTGACTCCGGACTAGCGGGAGAGCGGACAGATACGCAGTATTTT
NA | TRBJ2-7 | TRBV30 | NA | CAWSPGAGSEQYF | TGTGCCTGGAGTCCAGGGGCAGGGAGCGAGCAGTACTTC
NA | TRBJ1-2 | TRBV28 | TRBD1 | CASSLGGQGALNYGYTF | TGTGCCAGCAGTTTGGGGGGACAGGGGGCGCTAAACTATGGCTACACCTTC